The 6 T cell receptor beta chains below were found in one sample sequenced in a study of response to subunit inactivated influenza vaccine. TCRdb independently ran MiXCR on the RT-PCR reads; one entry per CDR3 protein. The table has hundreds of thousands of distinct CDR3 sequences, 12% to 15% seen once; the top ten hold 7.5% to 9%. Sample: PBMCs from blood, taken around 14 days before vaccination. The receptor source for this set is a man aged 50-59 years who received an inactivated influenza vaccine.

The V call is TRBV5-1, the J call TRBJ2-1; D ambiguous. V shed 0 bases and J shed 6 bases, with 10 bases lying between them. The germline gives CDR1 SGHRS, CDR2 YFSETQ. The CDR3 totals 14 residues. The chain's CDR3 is CASSLVTDFNEQFF. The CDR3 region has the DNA TGCGCCAGCAGCTTGGTAACAGATTTCAATGAGCAGTTCTTC.

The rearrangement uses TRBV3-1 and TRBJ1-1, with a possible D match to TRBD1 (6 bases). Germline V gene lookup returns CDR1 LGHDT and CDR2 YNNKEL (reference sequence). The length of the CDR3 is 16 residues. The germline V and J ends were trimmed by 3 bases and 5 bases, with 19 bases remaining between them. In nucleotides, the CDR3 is TGTGCCAGCAGCCAGGGCTCAGGGGTGATAGGGACTGAAGCTTTCTTT. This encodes CASSQGSGVIGTEAFF.

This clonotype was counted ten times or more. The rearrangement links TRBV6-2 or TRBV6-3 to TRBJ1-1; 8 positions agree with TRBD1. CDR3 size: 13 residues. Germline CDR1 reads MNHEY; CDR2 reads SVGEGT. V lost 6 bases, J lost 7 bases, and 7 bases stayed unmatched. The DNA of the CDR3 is TGTGCCAGCAGACGCAGGGGGCAAAATGAAGCTTTCTTT. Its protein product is CASRRRGQNEAFF.

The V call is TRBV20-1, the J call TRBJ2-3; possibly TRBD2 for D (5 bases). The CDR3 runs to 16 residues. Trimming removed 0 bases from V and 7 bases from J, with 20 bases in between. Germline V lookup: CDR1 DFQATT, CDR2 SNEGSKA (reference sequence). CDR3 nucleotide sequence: TGCAGTGCTAGAGACACACCCGGGATTGGCACGAATACGCAGTATTTT. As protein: CSARDTPGIGTNTQYF.

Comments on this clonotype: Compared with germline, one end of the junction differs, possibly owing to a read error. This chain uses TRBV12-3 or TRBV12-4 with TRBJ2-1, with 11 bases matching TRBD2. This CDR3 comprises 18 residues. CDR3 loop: CASNLVLSGGAINNEQFF. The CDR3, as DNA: TGTGCCAGCAATTTAGTTCTTAGCGGGGGGGCCATCAACAATGAGCAGTTCTTC.

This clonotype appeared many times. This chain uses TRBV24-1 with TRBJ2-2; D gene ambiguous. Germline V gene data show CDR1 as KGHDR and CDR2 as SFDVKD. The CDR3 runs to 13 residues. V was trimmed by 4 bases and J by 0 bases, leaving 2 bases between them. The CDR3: CATSDPNTGELFF. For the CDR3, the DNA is TGTGCCACCAGTGACCCGAACACCGGGGAGCTGTTTTTT.